A selection of T cell receptor beta chains follows, all from one sample in a study of blood T cell repertoires in COVID-19. Sequencing was performed with immunoSEQ multiplex PCR; in TCRdb, only in-frame clones are kept and a portion is missing. Of about 120,000 clones listed, approximately 92% are singletons. Sequencing used peripheral blood. The receptors originated from an older man with active or convalescent COVID-19. Both conserved end residues are part of each CDR3. The D gene is left open where the match is weak. Clone size appears in some rows only: once, few, many, or a class for an expanded clone.

size,D,V,J,CDR3,DNA
few,NA,TRBV2,TRBJ1-2,CATPPPGVEGYTF,TGTGCCACCCCTCCCCCGGGAGTGGAAGGCTACACCTTC
NA,NA,TRBV6-6,TRBJ2-7,CASSDTYEQYF,TGTGCCAGCAGTGACACCTACGAGCAGTACTTC
NA,NA,TRBV27,TRBJ2-7,CASSLGGRRLSSYEQYF,TGTGCCAGCAGTTTGGGGGGTAGGAGGTTATCCTCCTACGAGCAGTACTTC
NA,NA,TRBV24-1,TRBJ1-5,CATSETGGVTSAQHF,TGTGCCACCAGTGAAACGGGGGGAGTTACCTCGGCCCAGCATTTT
NA,NA,TRBV24-1,TRBJ2-2,CATSDSQDYTGELFF,TGTGCCACCAGTGACAGCCAGGACTACACCGGGGAGCTGTTTTTT
NA,TRBD1,TRBV11-3,TRBJ1-1,CASSDGTGREAFF,TGTGCCAGCAGCGACGGGACAGGGAGGGAAGCTTTCTTT
NA,TRBD1,TRBV3-1/TRBV3-2,TRBJ2-3,CASSQGTGWSTDTQYF,TGTGCCAGCAGCCAAGGGACAGGGTGGAGCACAGATACGCAGTATTTT
NA,NA,TRBV2,TRBJ1-5,CASSTGGSNQPQHF,TGTGCCAGCAGTACCGGAGGTAGCAATCAGCCCCAGCATTTT
NA,NA,TRBV5-1,TRBJ2-1,CASSPLSGNYNEQFF,TGCGCCAGCAGCCCCCTTAGCGGCAACTACAATGAGCAGTTCTTC
NA,TRBD1,TRBV9,TRBJ1-5,CASSVTGEGNQPQHF,TGTGCCAGCAGCGTAACAGGGGAAGGCAATCAGCCCCAGCATTTT
NA,TRBD1,TRBV5-6,TRBJ2-1,CASSFDGGQGVYEQFF,TGTGCCAGCAGCTTCGACGGGGGACAGGGGGTGTATGAGCAGTTCTTC
NA,NA,TRBV2,TRBJ1-5,CASRRNQPQHF,TGTGCCAGCAGGAGGAATCAGCCCCAGCATTTT
NA,TRBD2,TRBV9,TRBJ2-1,CASSPPGLAGGGSYNEQFF,TGTGCCAGCAGCCCCCCGGGACTAGCGGGAGGAGGGTCCTACAATGAGCAGTTCTTC
NA,TRBD1,TRBV6-5,TRBJ2-5,CASSRGQGETQYF,TGTGCCAGCAGTCGAGGACAGGGTGAGACCCAGTACTTC
NA,NA,TRBV19,TRBJ1-1,CASSIHGLENTEAFF,TGTGCCAGTAGTATACACGGCCTAGAGAACACTGAAGCTTTCTTT
NA,NA,TRBV18,TRBJ2-1,CASSPQESSYNEQFF,TGTGCCAGCTCACCACAGGAGAGCTCCTACAATGAGCAGTTCTTC
NA,NA,TRBV6-5,TRBJ2-7,CASALQGSASYEQYF,TGTGCCAGCGCACTTCAGGGGTCCGCCTCCTACGAGCAGTACTTC
NA,NA,TRBV19,TRBJ1-4,CASSLGRGQGSNEKLFF,TGTGCCAGTAGCTTGGGCAGGGGCCAAGGGTCTAATGAAAAACTGTTTTTT
NA,TRBD2,TRBV6-2/TRBV6-3,TRBJ2-4,CASSAEEGSGSRAKNIQYF,TGTGCCAGCAGTGCCGAAGAGGGTAGCGGGAGTAGGGCCAAAAACATTCAGTACTTC
NA,NA,TRBV28,TRBJ2-5,CASSLPVQETQYF,TGTGCCAGCAGTTTACCAGTCCAAGAGACCCAGTACTTC
large,TRBD1,TRBV18,TRBJ1-1,CASSPRTGDTEAFF,TGTGCCAGCTCCCCACGGACAGGAGACACTGAAGCTTTCTTT
NA,TRBD1,TRBV9,TRBJ2-5,CASKTEGAGGETQYF,TGTGCCAGCAAGACAGAGGGGGCGGGCGGAGAGACCCAGTACTTC
NA,NA,TRBV4-1,TRBJ2-1,CASSQVTVEDEQFF,TGCGCCAGCAGCCAAGTGACGGTAGAGGATGAGCAGTTCTTC
NA,NA,TRBV29-1,TRBJ2-2,CSVMFSVPNTGELFF,TGCAGCGTTATGTTTTCAGTTCCGAACACCGGGGAGCTGTTTTTT
NA,TRBD1,TRBV29-1,TRBJ1-1,CSVSTGENTEAFF,TGCAGCGTCTCGACAGGGGAGAACACTGAAGCTTTCTTT
NA,TRBD1,TRBV19,TRBJ1-5,CASSMTGTSNQPQHF,TGTGCCAGTAGTATGACAGGGACTAGCAATCAGCCCCAGCATTTT
NA,TRBD1,TRBV7-9,TRBJ2-1,CASSLNTGQGNNEQFF,TGTGCCAGCAGCTTAAACACCGGACAGGGGAACAATGAGCAGTTCTTC
NA,NA,TRBV30,TRBJ1-6,CAWSPPWTRDSPLHF,TGTGCCTGGAGTCCTCCTTGGACAAGAGATTCACCCCTCCACTTT
NA,TRBD1,TRBV3-1/TRBV3-2,TRBJ2-1,CASSPTGGNYNEQFF,TGTGCCAGCAGCCCTACAGGGGGTAACTACAATGAGCAGTTCTTC
NA,NA,TRBV2,TRBJ2-1,CASSVESYNEQFF,TGTGCCAGCAGTGTCGAGTCCTACAATGAGCAGTTCTTC
NA,TRBD1,TRBV5-1,TRBJ2-3,CASSGGTGRPDTQYF,TGCGCCAGCAGCGGGGGGACAGGGAGACCAGATACGCAGTATTTT
NA,NA,TRBV21-1,TRBJ2-1,CASSKAGLAGGSYNEQFF,TGTGCCAGCAGCAAAGCGGGACTAGCGGGAGGCTCCTACAATGAGCAGTTCTTC
NA,TRBD2,TRBV18,TRBJ2-1,CASSSGLAQKGPHNEQFF,TGTGCCAGCTCATCGGGACTAGCCCAGAAGGGCCCCCACAATGAGCAGTTCTTC
NA,NA,TRBV27,TRBJ2-7,CASSLSWRSYEQYF,TGTGCCAGCAGTTTATCATGGCGGAGCTACGAGCAGTACTTC
NA,NA,TRBV9,TRBJ1-1,CASSPAGLNTEAFF,TGTGCCAGCAGCCCAGCCGGGTTGAACACTGAAGCTTTCTTT
NA,NA,TRBV4-2,TRBJ1-4,CASSPEDTTNEKLFF,TGTGCCAGCAGCCCTGAAGACACAACTAATGAAAAACTGTTTTTT
NA,TRBD1,TRBV5-1,TRBJ2-7,CASSYSGTGIEQYF,TGCGCCAGCAGCTATTCCGGGACAGGGATCGAGCAGTACTTC
once,NA,TRBV7-3,TRBJ2-2,CASSSQGELFF,TGTGCCAGCAGCTCCCAGGGGGAGCTGTTTTTT
NA,TRBD2,TRBV10-3,TRBJ2-3,CAMGGREATDTQYF,TGTGCCATGGGGGGGCGGGAGGCAACAGATACGCAGTATTTT
NA,NA,TRBV28,TRBJ1-5,CASTPPRENSNQPQHF,TGTGCCAGCACCCCCCCTAGGGAGAATAGCAATCAGCCCCAGCATTTT
once,NA,TRBV19,TRBJ2-3,CASNKGPNTDTQYF,TGTGCCAGTAATAAGGGGCCCAACACAGATACGCAGTATTTT
NA,NA,TRBV3-1/TRBV3-2,TRBJ1-6,CASSQERRGPLHF,TGTGCCAGCAGCCAAGAACGGCGGGGGCCCCTCCACTTT
NA,TRBD1,TRBV27,TRBJ1-5,CASRALGTGNSNQPQHF,TGTGCCAGCAGAGCCCTCGGGACAGGCAATAGCAATCAGCCCCAGCATTTT
NA,TRBD1,TRBV7-8,TRBJ2-5,CASSPGQQETQYF,TGTGCCAGCAGCCCGGGACAGCAAGAGACCCAGTACTTC
NA,NA,TRBV5-5,TRBJ2-7,CASSWTSYEQYF,TGTGCCAGCAGCTGGACTTCCTACGAGCAGTACTTC
NA,NA,TRBV29-1,TRBJ1-1,CSTKDSSSTEAFF,TGCAGCACGAAAGACAGCAGCTCCACTGAAGCTTTCTTT
NA,NA,TRBV6-5,TRBJ1-1,CASTDGGEAFF,TGTGCCAGCACCGACGGGGGTGAAGCTTTCTTT
once,TRBD1,TRBV6-1,TRBJ1-4,CASSEEGARGEKLFF,TGTGCCAGCAGTGAAGAGGGGGCGAGGGGTGAAAAACTGTTTTTT
NA,NA,TRBV3-1/TRBV3-2,TRBJ2-3,CASSQEGAGTSTDTQYF,TGTGCCAGCAGCCAAGAAGGGGCCGGGACTAGCACAGATACGCAGTATTTT
NA,NA,TRBV29-1,TRBJ2-7,CSVAQDYEQYF,TGCAGCGTTGCACAGGACTACGAGCAGTACTTC
NA,NA,TRBV19,TRBJ1-5,CASSFRELNQPQHF,TGTGCCAGTAGTTTCCGGGAGCTCAATCAGCCCCAGCATTTT
NA,NA,TRBV19,TRBJ1-5,CASRPNRDQPQHF,TGTGCCAGTCGACCAAACAGGGATCAGCCCCAGCATTTT
NA,NA,TRBV7-2,TRBJ2-1,CASSGMAGPLGNNEQFF,TGTGCCAGCAGCGGCATGGCAGGGCCACTTGGGAACAATGAGCAGTTCTTC
NA,NA,TRBV7-3,TRBJ2-2,CASSSVGGNSGELFF,TGTGCCAGCAGCTCCGTGGGAGGTAACAGCGGGGAGCTGTTTTTT
NA,TRBD2,TRBV10-3,TRBJ2-1,CAISAGGPRIGSEQFF,TGTGCCATCAGTGCGGGAGGGCCTAGGATTGGATCTGAGCAGTTCTTC
NA,TRBD1,TRBV28,TRBJ1-2,CASKGAGQGDYGYTF,TGTGCCAGCAAGGGGGCCGGACAGGGAGACTATGGCTACACCTTC
NA,NA,TRBV30,TRBJ1-1,CAWKVKGSGEAFF,TGTGCCTGGAAGGTTAAGGGGTCAGGTGAAGCTTTCTTT
NA,TRBD1,TRBV2,TRBJ2-7,CASSEAWTGASYF,TGTGCCAGCAGTGAAGCCTGGACAGGGGCATCCTACTTC
NA,NA,TRBV30,TRBJ2-5,CAWAAGQPSSSYF,TGTGCCTGGGCCGCGGGACAGCCAAGTAGCTCTTACTTC
once,NA,TRBV27,TRBJ2-4,CASSLTVQLAKNIQYF,TGTGCCAGCAGTTTAACGGTACAGCTAGCCAAAAACATTCAGTACTTC